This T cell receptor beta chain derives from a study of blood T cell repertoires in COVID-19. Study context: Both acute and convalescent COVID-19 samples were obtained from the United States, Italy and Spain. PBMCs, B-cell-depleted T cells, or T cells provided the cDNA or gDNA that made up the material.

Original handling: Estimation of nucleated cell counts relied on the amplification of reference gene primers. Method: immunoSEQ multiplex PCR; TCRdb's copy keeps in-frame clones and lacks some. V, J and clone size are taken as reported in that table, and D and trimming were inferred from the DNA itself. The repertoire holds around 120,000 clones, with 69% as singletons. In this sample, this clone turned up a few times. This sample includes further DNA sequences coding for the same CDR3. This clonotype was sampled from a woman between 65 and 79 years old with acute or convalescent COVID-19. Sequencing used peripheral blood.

The CDR3 nucleotides are TGTGCCAGCAGCTCGGGACAGGGGGCGGATACGCAGTATTTT. Translating gives CASSSGQGADTQYF. J is TRBJ2-3 and V is TRBV5-6; TRBD1 matches 12 bases. CDR1 and CDR2 from the germline V gene are SGHDT and YYEEEE. The V gene end was trimmed by 3 bases and the J gene end by 6 bases; junction bases not matched to a gene: 2. CDR3 length: 14 residues.